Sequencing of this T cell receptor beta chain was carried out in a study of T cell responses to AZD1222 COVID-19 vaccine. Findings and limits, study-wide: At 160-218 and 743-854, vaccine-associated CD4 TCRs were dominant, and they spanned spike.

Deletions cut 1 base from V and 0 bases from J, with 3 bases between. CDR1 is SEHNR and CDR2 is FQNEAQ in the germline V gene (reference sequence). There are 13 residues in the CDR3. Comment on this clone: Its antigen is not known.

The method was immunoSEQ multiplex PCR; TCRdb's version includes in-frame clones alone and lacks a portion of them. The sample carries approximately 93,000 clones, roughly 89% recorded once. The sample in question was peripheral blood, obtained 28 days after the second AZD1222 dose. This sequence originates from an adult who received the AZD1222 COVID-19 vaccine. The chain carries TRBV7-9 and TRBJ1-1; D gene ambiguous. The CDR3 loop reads CASSLEVNTEAFF. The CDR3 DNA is TGTGCCAGCAGCTTAGAGGTGAACACTGAAGCTTTCTTT.